The 11 T cell receptor beta chains below come from one sample, sequenced in a study of blood T cell repertoires in COVID-19. Measured with immunoSEQ multiplex PCR; TCRdb has only the in-frame clones, and not every one. The sample yields under 75,000 clones, roughly 81% seen once. Input material: peripheral blood. Source of these receptors: a man of 80 years or more with acute or convalescent COVID-19.

The chain links TRBV19 to TRBJ2-6, with D possibly being TRBD1 (5 bases). Germline V lookup: CDR1 LNHDA, CDR2 SQIVND (reference sequence). Trimming removed 6 bases at V and 4 bases at J, with 10 bases between. The CDR3 loop spans 14 amino acids. The CDR3 DNA reads TGTGCCAGTAGGCGTAGGGGAGGGGCCAACGTCCTGACTTTC. This encodes CASRRRGGANVLTF.

The genes are TRBV7-2 and TRBJ2-5; D perhaps matches TRBD2 (7 bases). V was pared by 4 bases and J by 4 bases, with 22 bases between. The CDR3 is 17 amino acids. Germline CDR1 and CDR2: SGHTA and FQGNSA. DNA of the CDR3: TGTGCCAGCAGCTCGAACTCGGGGGCGGGAGAAGGAGAGACCCAGTACTTC. Its protein is CASSSNSGAGEGETQYF.

This chain connects TRBV5-1 to TRBJ2-6, with D possibly matching TRBD1 (5 bases). CDR3 length: 17 amino acids. The V and J ends lost 2 bases and 0 bases respectively, with 12 bases between them. Germline V CDR1 and CDR2: SGHRS, YFSETQ. Here the CDR3 DNA reads TGCGCCAGCAGCTTAACGACAGTCCCCTCTGGGGCCAACGTCCTGACTTTC. Translated, it gives CASSLTTVPSGANVLTF.

CDR3 bases: TGTGCCAGCAGCTTAGACGGTTACAATCAGCCCCAGCATTTT. It yields the protein CASSLDGYNQPQHF. The chain couples TRBV7-9 to TRBJ1-5; D unresolved. The germline V gene encodes CDR1 SEHNR and CDR2 FQNEAQ (reference sequence). CDR3 length: 14 residues. Trimming took off 1 base at V and 3 bases at J, with 7 bases between the two ends.

The chain couples TRBV3-1 (or the pseudogene TRBV3-2) to TRBJ1-5, with no clear D. Germline values: CDR1 LGHDT, CDR2 YNNKEL (reference sequence). CDR3 length: 12 residues. V gave up 1 base and J gave up 7 bases, with 5 bases separating them. The CDR3 DNA is TGTGCCAGCAGCCAAGGAGAACAGCCCCAGCATTTT. Translated: CASSQGEQPQHF.

J is TRBJ1-4 and V is TRBV6-2 or TRBV6-3; unclear D gene. This CDR3 comprises 16 residues. The ends were cut back, 4 bases at V and 10 bases at J, with 22 bases in the middle. The germline gives CDR1 MNHEY, CDR2 SVGEGT. The CDR3 sequence is CASSSPSGTLRRKLFF. For the CDR3, the DNA is TGTGCCAGCAGTTCTCCATCCGGCACACTAAGAAGAAAACTGTTTTTT.

The chain employs TRBV2 and TRBJ2-3, with unresolved D. The CDR3 contains 15 residues. V was cut by 2 bases and J by 2 bases, with 11 bases left in between. Germline-derived CDR1 and CDR2 are SNHLY and FYNNEI. CDR3 amino acids: CASSEPPLFTDTQYF. In nucleotides, the CDR3 is TGTGCCAGCAGTGAACCCCCTCTCTTCACAGATACGCAGTATTTT. Together with reference TRBV2 and TRBJ2-3, the CDR3 gives the full variable domain: EPEVTQTPSHQVTQMGQEVILRCVPISNHLYFYWYRQILGQKVEFLVSFYNNEISEKSEIFDDQFSVERPDGSNFTLKIRSTKLEDSAMYFCASSEPPLFTDTQYFGPGTRLTVL.

The chain uses TRBV20-1 and TRBJ2-5; TRBD1 matches 7 bases. This CDR3 region has 14 residues. The junction had 13 bases not matched to a gene; V was cut back by 3 bases and J by 9 bases. Germline CDR1 is DFQATT and CDR2 is SNEGSKA (reference sequence). The CDR3: CSASGDSLQGAQYF. CDR3 DNA sequence: TGCAGTGCTAGTGGGGACAGCCTCCAAGGGGCCCAGTACTTC.

V gene TRBV7-3 combines with J gene TRBJ2-7, with 7 bases identical to TRBD1. The ends lost 6 bases at V and 3 bases at J; junction bases unmatched: 11. Germline loops: CDR1 SGHTA, CDR2 FQGTGA. The CDR3 spans 15 residues. The CDR3 region is CASRDPGQPLYEQYF. CDR3 bases: TGTGCCAGCAGGGACCCGGGACAGCCTCTCTACGAGCAGTACTTC.

This clone was detected a few times. The chain couples TRBV18 to TRBJ1-1, with D perhaps matching TRBD1 (5 bases). CDR1 is KGHSH, CDR2 LQKENI, per germline. The CDR3 consists of 14 residues. V was shortened by 2 bases and J by 4 bases, with 11 bases between the two germline ends. The DNA for the CDR3 is TGTGCCAGCTCACCAGGGGGGGTAGTCACTGAAGCTTTCTTT. It specifies CASSPGGVVTEAFF.

The chain couples TRBV7-2 to TRBJ2-2; possible D gene TRBD2, 6 bases. The CDR3 sequence is 17 residues long. In germline, CDR1 is SGHTA, CDR2 FQGNSA. Trimming removed 1 base at V and 5 bases at J, with 17 bases between. CDR3 in amino acids: CASSLGAPGEWTGELFF. In DNA form, the CDR3 reads TGTGCCAGCAGCTTAGGAGCCCCGGGAGAGTGGACCGGGGAGCTGTTTTTT.